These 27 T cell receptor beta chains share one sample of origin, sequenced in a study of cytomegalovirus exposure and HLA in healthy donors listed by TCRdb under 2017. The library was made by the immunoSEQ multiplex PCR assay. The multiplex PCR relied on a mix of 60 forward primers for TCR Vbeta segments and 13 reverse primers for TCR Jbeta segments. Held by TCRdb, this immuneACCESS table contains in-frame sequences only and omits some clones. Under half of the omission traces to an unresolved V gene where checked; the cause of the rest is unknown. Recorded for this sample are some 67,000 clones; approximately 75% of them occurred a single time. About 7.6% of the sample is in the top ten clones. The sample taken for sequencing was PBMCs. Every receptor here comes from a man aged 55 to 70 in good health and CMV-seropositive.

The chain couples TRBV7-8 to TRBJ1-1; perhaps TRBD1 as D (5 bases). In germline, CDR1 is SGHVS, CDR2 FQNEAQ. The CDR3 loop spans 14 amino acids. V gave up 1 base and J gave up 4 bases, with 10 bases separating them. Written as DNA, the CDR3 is TGTGCCAGCAGCTTAGATCAAGGGGTCACTGAAGCTTTCTTT. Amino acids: CASSLDQGVTEAFF. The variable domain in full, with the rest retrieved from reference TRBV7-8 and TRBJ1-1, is GAGVSQSPRYKVAKRGQDVALRCDPISGHVSLFWYQQALGQGPEFLTYFQNEAQLDKSGLPSDRFFAERPEGSVSTLKIQRTQQEDSAVYLCASSLDQGVTEAFFGQGTRLTVV.

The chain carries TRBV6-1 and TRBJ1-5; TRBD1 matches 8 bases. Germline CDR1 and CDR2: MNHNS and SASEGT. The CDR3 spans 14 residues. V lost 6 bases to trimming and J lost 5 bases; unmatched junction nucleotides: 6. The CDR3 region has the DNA TGTGCCAGCAGCTCGGACAGGGTATATCAGCCCCAGCATTTT. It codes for CASSSDRVYQPQHF.

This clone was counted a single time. The CDR3 nucleotides read TGCAGCGCCCTCGGTACGGCGGGAACTTCCTACAATGAGCAGTTCTTC. This gives the protein CSALGTAGTSYNEQFF. The rearrangement uses TRBV29-1 and TRBJ2-1; the D gene is possibly TRBD2 (6 bases). Trimming stripped 7 bases from V and 1 base from J, with 20 bases between. Germline CDR1 reads SQVTM; CDR2 reads ANQGSEA. The CDR3 length is 16 residues.

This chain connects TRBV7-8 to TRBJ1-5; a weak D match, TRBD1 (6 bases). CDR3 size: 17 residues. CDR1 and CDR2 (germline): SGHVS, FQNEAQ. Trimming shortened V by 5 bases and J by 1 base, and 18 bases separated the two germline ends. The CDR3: CASSHDYTGLSNQPQHF. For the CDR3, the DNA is TGTGCCAGCAGCCACGATTATACAGGGTTAAGCAATCAGCCCCAGCATTTT. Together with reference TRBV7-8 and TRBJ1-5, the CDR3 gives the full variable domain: GAGVSQSPRYKVAKRGQDVALRCDPISGHVSLFWYQQALGQGPEFLTYFQNEAQLDKSGLPSDRFFAERPEGSVSTLKIQRTQQEDSAVYLCASSHDYTGLSNQPQHFGDGTRLSIL.

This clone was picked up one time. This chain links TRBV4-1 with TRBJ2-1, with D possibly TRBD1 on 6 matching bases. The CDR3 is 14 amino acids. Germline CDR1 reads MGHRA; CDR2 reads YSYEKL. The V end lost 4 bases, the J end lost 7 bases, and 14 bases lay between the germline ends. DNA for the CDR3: TGCGCCAGCAGCCGGGACATTGGCTCAAATGAGCAGTTCTTC. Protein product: CASSRDIGSNEQFF.

CDR3 amino acids: CASSYRDRRTAFF. CDR3 bases: TGTGCCAGCAGTTACCGGGACAGGAGGACGGCTTTCTTT. This chain links TRBV6-5 with TRBJ1-1, with 8 bases matching TRBD1. Losses at the gene ends were 2 bases for V and 11 bases for J; bases not matched to a gene: 7. Looked up from germline, CDR1 is MNHEY and CDR2 is SVGAGI. This CDR3 has 13 amino acids.

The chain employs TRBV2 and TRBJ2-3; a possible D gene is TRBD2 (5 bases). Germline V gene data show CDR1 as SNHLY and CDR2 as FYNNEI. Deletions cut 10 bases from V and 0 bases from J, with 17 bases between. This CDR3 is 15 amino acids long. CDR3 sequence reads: CAIPEAPISTDTQYF. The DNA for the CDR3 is TGTGCCATCCCGGAGGCCCCCATTAGCACAGATACGCAGTATTTT.

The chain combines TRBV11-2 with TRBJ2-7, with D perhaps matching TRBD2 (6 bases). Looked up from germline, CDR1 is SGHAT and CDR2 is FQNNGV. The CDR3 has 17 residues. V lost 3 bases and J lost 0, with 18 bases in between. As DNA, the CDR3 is TGTGCCAGCAGCTTTCGATCATGGGCGGGAAACTCCTACGAGCAGTACTTC. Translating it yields CASSFRSWAGNSYEQYF.

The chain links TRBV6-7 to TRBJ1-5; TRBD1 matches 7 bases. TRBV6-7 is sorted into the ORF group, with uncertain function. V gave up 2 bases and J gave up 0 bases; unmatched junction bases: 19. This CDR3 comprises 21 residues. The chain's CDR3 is CASSYPGGEGAGGYSNQPQHF. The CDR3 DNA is TGTGCCAGCAGTTACCCAGGAGGGGAGGGGGCGGGGGGCTATAGCAATCAGCCCCAGCATTTT.

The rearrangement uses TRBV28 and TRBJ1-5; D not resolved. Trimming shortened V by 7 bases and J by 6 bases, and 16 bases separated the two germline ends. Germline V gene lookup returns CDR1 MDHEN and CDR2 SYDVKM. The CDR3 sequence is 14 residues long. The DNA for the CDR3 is TGTGCCAGCATTGGAAGCGGGTCTCCTCAGCCCCAGCATTTT. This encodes CASIGSGSPQPQHF.

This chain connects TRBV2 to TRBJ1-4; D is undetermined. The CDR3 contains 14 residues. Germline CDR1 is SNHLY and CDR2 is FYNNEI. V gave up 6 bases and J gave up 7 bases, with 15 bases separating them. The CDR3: CASRRGQIGEKLFF. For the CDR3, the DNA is TGTGCCAGCAGGAGAGGGCAGATAGGTGAAAAACTGTTTTTT.

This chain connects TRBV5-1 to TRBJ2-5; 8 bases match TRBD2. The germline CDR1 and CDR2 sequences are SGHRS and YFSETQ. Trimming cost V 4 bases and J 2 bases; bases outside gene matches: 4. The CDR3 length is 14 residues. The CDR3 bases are TGCGCCAGCAGCGTGGGACTAGTACAAGAGACCCAGTACTTC. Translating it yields CASSVGLVQETQYF.

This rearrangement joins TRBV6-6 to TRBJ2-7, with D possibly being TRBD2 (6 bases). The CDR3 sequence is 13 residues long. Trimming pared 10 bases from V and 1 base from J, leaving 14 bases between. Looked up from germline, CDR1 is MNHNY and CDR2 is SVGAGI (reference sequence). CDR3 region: CATQGTLSYEQYF. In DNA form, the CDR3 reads TGTGCCACCCAAGGGACTTTGTCCTACGAGCAGTACTTC.

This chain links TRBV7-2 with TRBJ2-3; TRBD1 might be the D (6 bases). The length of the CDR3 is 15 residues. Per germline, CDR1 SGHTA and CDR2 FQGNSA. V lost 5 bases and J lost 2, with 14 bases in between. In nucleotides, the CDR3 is TGTGCCAGCAGCAGCAACAGGGCCTCCACAGATACGCAGTATTTT. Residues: CASSSNRASTDTQYF.

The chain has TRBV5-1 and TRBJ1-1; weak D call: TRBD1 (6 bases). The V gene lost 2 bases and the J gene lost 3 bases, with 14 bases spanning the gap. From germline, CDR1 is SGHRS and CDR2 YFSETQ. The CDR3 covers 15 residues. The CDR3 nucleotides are TGCGCCAGCAGCTTACAGGGTTCTGGGGACACTGAAGCTTTCTTT. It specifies CASSLQGSGDTEAFF.

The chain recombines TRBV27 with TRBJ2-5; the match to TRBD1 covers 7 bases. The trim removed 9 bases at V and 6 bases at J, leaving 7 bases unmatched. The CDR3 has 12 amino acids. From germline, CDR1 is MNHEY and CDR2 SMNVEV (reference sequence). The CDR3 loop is CASRQGEQTQYF. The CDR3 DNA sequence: TGTGCCAGTCGACAGGGAGAGCAGACCCAGTACTTC.

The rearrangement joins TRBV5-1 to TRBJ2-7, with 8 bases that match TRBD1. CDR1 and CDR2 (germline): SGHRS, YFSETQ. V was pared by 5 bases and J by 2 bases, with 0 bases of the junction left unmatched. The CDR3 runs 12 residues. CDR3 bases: TGCGCCAGCAGGACAGGGGCCTACGAGCAGTACTTC. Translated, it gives CASRTGAYEQYF.

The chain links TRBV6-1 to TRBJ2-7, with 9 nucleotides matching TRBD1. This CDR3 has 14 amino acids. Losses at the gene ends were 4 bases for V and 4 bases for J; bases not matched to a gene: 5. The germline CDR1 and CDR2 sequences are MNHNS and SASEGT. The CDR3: CASSVAGQGYEQYF. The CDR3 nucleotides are TGTGCCAGCAGTGTCGCGGGACAGGGATACGAGCAGTACTTC.

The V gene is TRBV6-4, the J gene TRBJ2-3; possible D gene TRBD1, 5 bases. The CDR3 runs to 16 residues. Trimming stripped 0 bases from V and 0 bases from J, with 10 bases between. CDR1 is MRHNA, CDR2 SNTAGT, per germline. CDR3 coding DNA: TGTGCCAGCAGTGACTCCTGGACAACTAGCACAGATACGCAGTATTTT. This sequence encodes CASSDSWTTSTDTQYF.

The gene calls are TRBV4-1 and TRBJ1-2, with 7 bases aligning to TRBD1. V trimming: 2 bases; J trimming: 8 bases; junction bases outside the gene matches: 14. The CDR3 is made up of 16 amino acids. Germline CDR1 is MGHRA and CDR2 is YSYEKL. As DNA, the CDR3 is TGCGCCAGCAGCCAACACGCCCTTTACAGGGGAGACGGCTACACCTTC. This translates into CASSQHALYRGDGYTF.

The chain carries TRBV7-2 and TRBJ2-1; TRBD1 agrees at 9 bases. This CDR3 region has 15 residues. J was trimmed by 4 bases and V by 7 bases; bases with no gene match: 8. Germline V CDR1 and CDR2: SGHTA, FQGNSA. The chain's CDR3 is CASNSRDRVYNEQFF. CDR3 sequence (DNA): TGTGCCAGCAACTCCCGGGACAGGGTTTACAATGAGCAGTTCTTC. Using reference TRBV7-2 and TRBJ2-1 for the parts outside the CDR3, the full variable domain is GAGVSQSPSNKVTEKGKDVELRCDPISGHTALYWYRQSLGQGLEFLIYFQGNSAPDKSGLPSDRFSAERTGGSVSTLTIQRTQQEDSAVYLCASNSRDRVYNEQFFGPGTRLTVL.

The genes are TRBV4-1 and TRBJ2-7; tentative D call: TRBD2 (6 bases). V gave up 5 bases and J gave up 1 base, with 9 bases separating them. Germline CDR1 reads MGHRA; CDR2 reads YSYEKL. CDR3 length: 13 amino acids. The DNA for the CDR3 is TGCGCCAGCAGCTCCGGGACTTCCTACGAGCAGTACTTC. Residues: CASSSGTSYEQYF.

CDR3 region: CASDRGPNSPLHF. CDR3 coding DNA: TGTGCCAGCGACAGGGGGCCAAATTCACCCCTCCACTTT. This chain connects TRBV11-3 to TRBJ1-6, with 10 positions matching TRBD1. The CDR3 runs to 13 residues. Germline-derived CDR1 and CDR2 are SGHNT and YENEEA. Trimming at V came to 8 bases and at J to 7 bases, leaving 2 bases not matched to a gene.

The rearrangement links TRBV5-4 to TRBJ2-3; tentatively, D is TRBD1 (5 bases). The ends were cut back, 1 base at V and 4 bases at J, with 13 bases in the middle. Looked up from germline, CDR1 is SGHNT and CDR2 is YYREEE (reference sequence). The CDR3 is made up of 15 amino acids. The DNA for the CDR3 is TGTGCCAGCAGCTTGAGGTGGGGCGCGGCAGATACGCAGTATTTT. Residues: CASSLRWGAADTQYF.

CDR3: CASSVEEASGNTIYF. CDR3 in DNA: TGTGCCAGCAGCGTAGAAGAGGCCTCTGGAAACACCATATATTTT. The chain joins TRBV9 to TRBJ1-3, with D unclear. The germline V gene encodes CDR1 SGDLS and CDR2 YYNGEE. V was pared by 0 bases and J by 0 bases, with 7 bases between. CDR3 length equals 15 residues.

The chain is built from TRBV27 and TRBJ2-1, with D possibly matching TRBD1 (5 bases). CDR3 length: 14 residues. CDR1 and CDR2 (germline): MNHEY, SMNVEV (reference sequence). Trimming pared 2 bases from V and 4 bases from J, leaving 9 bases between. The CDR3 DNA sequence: TGTGCCAGCAGTTTAAGGGGAAGGTACAATGAGCAGTTCTTC. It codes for CASSLRGRYNEQFF.

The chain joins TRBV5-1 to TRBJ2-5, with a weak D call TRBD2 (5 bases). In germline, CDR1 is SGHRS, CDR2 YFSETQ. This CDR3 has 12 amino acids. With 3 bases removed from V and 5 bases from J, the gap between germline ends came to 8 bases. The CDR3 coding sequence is TGCGCCAGCAGCTCGGAGCGGGAGACCCAGTACTTC. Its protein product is CASSSERETQYF.